This T cell receptor beta chain was captured in a study of molecular identifiers for immune sequencing clone quantification. Isolation of naive CD8 T cells was achieved by sorting on a CD8+CD4-CCR7+CD45RA+ phenotype. For bulk TCR libraries, previously described methods and listed TCR primers were used. TCRdb processed the PCR reads anew with MiXCR; each CDR3 protein has one entry. Altogether approximately 97,000 distinct CDR3 sequences are present, approximately 24% being singletons, with the ten largest covering around 1%. Germline values: CDR1 SQVTM, CDR2 ANQGSEA. The CDR3 length is 14 residues. V gave up 4 bases and J gave up 4 bases, with 17 bases separating them. Study results and limitations: Clones of above 20 RNA copies carried over 99% of effector molecules; in naive cells they carried under 1%. Detecting spiked Jurkat TCR RNA from one cell among approximately 1 million naive cells was reportedly possible.

Comments on this clonotype: Its antigen is undetermined.

The V gene is TRBV29-1, the J gene TRBJ2-7; D remains unclear. Sequenced: naive CD8+ T cells from blood, with Jurkat cell RNA spiked in. The subset is: FACS-sorted CD8+CD4-CCR7+CD45RA+ naive T cells. The clonotype comes from a human donor in good health. Some libraries in this study had Jurkat cell RNA spiked in. The CDR3 nucleotides are TGCAGCGTTGCCTCCAATCTCGGTCGGTACGAGCAGTACTTC. As protein: CSVASNLGRYEQYF.